This TCR beta chain emerged from a study of T cell clones after liver transplantation. Clones were read by immunoSEQ multiplex PCR, and TCRdb kept only the in-frame ones, dropping some. This table has approximately 10,000 clones, around 70% appearing once. With 1 base removed from V and 6 bases from J, the gap between germline ends came to 1 base. From germline, CDR1 is MNHEY and CDR2 SVGAGI. This CDR3 region has 12 residues. The sequencing here drew on CD4+ T cells from blood, taken approximately 29 months after liver transplant. The chain has TRBV6-5 and TRBJ1-6; D is undetermined. This clonotype was obtained from a human patient who received a liver transplant. Some T cells may have come from the graft donor. This CDR3 is CASSYFNSPLHF. CDR3 DNA sequence: TGTGCCAGCAGTTACTTTAATTCACCCCTCCACTTT.